These 32 T cell receptor beta chains came from one sample sequenced in a study of cytomegalovirus exposure and HLA in healthy donors. The PCR employed 60 Vbeta primers together with 13 Jbeta primers. This table comes from immunoSEQ multiplex PCR, and its TCRdb copy is limited to in-frame clones, with some not included. The table has tens of thousands of clones, roughly four fifths seen once. Sequencing was done on a sample of PBMCs. The receptors come from a man aged 25 to 45 in good health and CMV-seronegative.

This clone has just a few counts. This rearrangement joins TRBV6-4 to TRBJ2-3, with D perhaps TRBD1 (5 bases). The V and J ends lost 8 bases and 0 bases respectively, with 12 bases between them. The CDR3 length is 14 residues. The germline V gene encodes CDR1 MRHNA and CDR2 SNTAGT. Written as DNA, the CDR3 is TGTGCCAGCTCGGCGGACAAAAGCACAGATACGCAGTATTTT. Translating gives CASSADKSTDTQYF.

The rearrangement uses TRBV27 and TRBJ1-2; 11 bases are shared with TRBD1. This CDR3 contains 15 residues. The V gene end was trimmed by 5 bases and the J gene end by 8 bases; junction bases not matched to a gene: 10. Germline V gives CDR1 MNHEY, CDR2 SMNVEV (reference sequence). The CDR3 coding sequence is TGTGCCAGCAGTGAAGAGGGACAGGGGGTGTGGGGCTACACCTTC. This gives the protein CASSEEGQGVWGYTF.

This sequence joins TRBV19 and TRBJ1-2; 10 positions match TRBD1. Per the germline V gene, CDR1 is LNHDA and CDR2 is SQIVND (reference sequence). The CDR3 is 17 residues long. The V segment lost 2 bases and the J segment 4 bases; nucleotides outside the gene matches: 10. The CDR3 bases are TGTGCCAGTAGTATAACCACCGGGACAGGGGCGATCTATGGCTACACCTTC. This encodes CASSITTGTGAIYGYTF. Looking up the rest from reference TRBV19 and TRBJ1-2 gives the full variable domain: DGGITQSPKYLFRKEGQNVTLSCEQNLNHDAMYWYRQDPGQGLRLIYYSQIVNDFQKGDIAEGYSVSREKKESFPLTVTSAQKNPTAFYLCASSITTGTGAIYGYTFGSGTRLTVV.

This clone was recorded once. The chain combines TRBV5-8 with TRBJ1-5; 7 nucleotides line up with TRBD1. This CDR3 contains 16 residues. Germline V gene data show CDR1 as SGHTS and CDR2 as YDEGEE. V gave up 5 bases and J gave up 2 bases; unmatched junction bases: 10. The CDR3 coding sequence is TGTGCCAGCAGTTCAGGAACCGGACAGGGCAATCAGCCCCAGCATTTT. It encodes CASSSGTGQGNQPQHF.

The J gene is TRBJ2-2, the V gene TRBV5-4, with TRBD1 identical over 8 bases. The CDR3 has 16 amino acids. V lost 5 bases and J lost 5; bases outside the gene matches: 11. Germline V gene lookup returns CDR1 SGHNT and CDR2 YYREEE (reference sequence). CDR3 DNA sequence: TGTGCCAGCAGACATACAGGGGGACGGGCGACCGGGGAGCTGTTTTTT. This encodes CASRHTGGRATGELFF.

The rearrangement uses TRBV7-2 and TRBJ1-2; D is perhaps TRBD1 (5 bases). This CDR3 has 16 residues. The germline CDR1 and CDR2 sequences are SGHTA and FQGNSA. The V end lost 4 bases, the J end lost 4 bases, and 19 bases lay between the germline ends. Written as DNA, the CDR3 is TGTGCCAGCAGCTATCCCGACGGGGGGAGAGCCTATGGCTACACCTTC. It is translated as CASSYPDGGRAYGYTF.

The chain has TRBV11-2 and TRBJ1-5; D not resolved. The germline CDR1 and CDR2 sequences are SGHAT and FQNNGV. This CDR3 region has 14 residues. V lost 5 bases and J lost 2, with 10 bases in between. CDR3 bases: TGTGCCAGCAGCCGGGGAGGTGGCAATCAGCCCCAGCATTTT. Its translation is CASSRGGGNQPQHF.

The chain couples TRBV5-6 to TRBJ1-2, with D maybe TRBD1 (5 bases). V lost 4 bases and J 3 bases, leaving 16 bases between the germline ends. The CDR3 length is 15 residues. Germline V gene data show CDR1 as SGHDT and CDR2 as YYEEEE. CDR3 sequence (DNA): TGTGCCAGCAGCGAGGCCCAGGGATTGGACTATGGCTACACCTTC. Translated, it gives CASSEAQGLDYGYTF. Drawing the rest from reference TRBV5-6 and TRBJ1-2, the complete variable domain is DAGVTQSPTHLIKTRGQQVTLRCSPKSGHDTVSWYQQALGQGPQFIFQYYEEEERQRGNFPDRFSGHQFPNYSSELNVNALLLGDSALYLCASSEAQGLDYGYTFGSGTRLTVV.

The V and J genes are TRBV7-9 and TRBJ1-1; 10 bases fit TRBD1. Germline V gene sequence: CDR1 SEHNR, CDR2 FQNEAQ (reference sequence). Losses at the gene ends were 2 bases for V and 2 bases for J; bases not matched to a gene: 11. The CDR3 contains 18 residues. The CDR3: CASSLRPGTGVGNTEAFF. The CDR3 bases are TGTGCCAGCAGCTTAAGGCCCGGGACAGGGGTTGGTAACACTGAAGCTTTCTTT.

The rearrangement uses TRBV18 and TRBJ1-2; 12 bases map to TRBD1. This CDR3 has 19 amino acids. After removal of 0 bases from V and 4 bases from J, the junction contained 12 bases not matched to a gene. CDR1 KGHSH and CDR2 LQKENI come from the germline V gene. CDR3 residues: CASSPPGSGQGAPGYGYTF. Here the CDR3 DNA reads TGTGCCAGCTCACCACCGGGATCGGGACAGGGGGCGCCAGGCTATGGCTACACCTTC. Full variable domain (remainder filled in from reference TRBV18 and TRBJ1-2): NAGVMQNPRHLVRRRGQEARLRCSPMKGHSHVYWYRQLPEEGLKFMVYLQKENIIDESGMPKERFSAEFPKEGPSILRIQQVVRGDSAAYFCASSPPGSGQGAPGYGYTFGSGTRLTVV.

The V gene is TRBV7-2, the J gene TRBJ2-5; D ambiguous. Germline CDR1 SGHTA, CDR2 FQGNSA. The CDR3 runs 14 residues. Between the trimmed V and J ends, which lost 2 bases and 6 bases, there was a span of 13 bases. This CDR3 reads CASSLRPGVKTQYF. CDR3 sequence (DNA): TGTGCCAGCAGCTTACGGCCAGGCGTGAAGACCCAGTACTTC. Variable domain in full (rest from reference TRBV7-2 and TRBJ2-5): GAGVSQSPSNKVTEKGKDVELRCDPISGHTALYWYRQSLGQGLEFLIYFQGNSAPDKSGLPSDRFSAERTGGSVSTLTIQRTQQEDSAVYLCASSLRPGVKTQYFGPGTRLLVL.

There are a few counts of this clone. CDR3 sequence reads: CASSPEDRAGGYTF. CDR3 in DNA: TGCGCCAGCAGCCCGGAGGACAGGGCCGGTGGCTACACCTTC. The chain has TRBV5-1 and TRBJ1-2; 8 bases map to TRBD1. The CDR3 covers 14 residues. Germline trimming cut 4 bases from V and 7 bases from J; bases unmatched to any gene: 9. Germline V gene lookup returns CDR1 SGHRS and CDR2 YFSETQ.

CDR3 loop: CASSADYPREETQYF. The CDR3 DNA reads as TGTGCCAGCAGTGCGGACTACCCCCGGGAAGAGACCCAGTACTTC. The chain couples TRBV6-1 to TRBJ2-5, with D perhaps TRBD2 (6 bases). CDR1 and CDR2 from the germline V gene are MNHNS and SASEGT. V was trimmed by 4 bases and J by 3 bases, leaving 15 bases between them. The CDR3 sequence is 15 residues long.

The chain uses TRBV12-5 and TRBJ1-1, with D hard to call. CDR3 length: 15 amino acids. Germline-derived CDR1 and CDR2 are LGHNT and FRNRAP. The V and J ends lost 1 base and 1 base respectively, with 10 bases between them. Here the CDR3 reads CASGLAYSGNTEAFF. CDR3 DNA sequence: TGTGCTAGTGGTTTGGCGTATTCAGGGAACACTGAAGCTTTCTTT.

J is TRBJ2-5 and V is TRBV5-1; possible D gene TRBD1, 5 bases. V was clipped by 4 bases and J by 2 bases, with 9 bases between them. The CDR3 runs 13 residues. Germline CDR1 is SGHRS and CDR2 is YFSETQ. The CDR3 sequence: CASSTWTQETQYF. The CDR3 DNA sequence: TGCGCCAGCAGCACTTGGACACAAGAGACCCAGTACTTC.

The J gene is TRBJ1-3, the V gene TRBV19; possibly TRBD1 for D (5 bases). The germline V gene has CDR1 LNHDA and CDR2 SQIVND (reference sequence). There are 16 residues in the CDR3. Trimming removed 3 bases at V and 0 bases at J, with 12 bases between. The CDR3 is CASSIAGPVSGNTIYF. The CDR3 nucleotides are TGTGCCAGTAGTATCGCAGGGCCCGTCTCTGGAAACACCATATATTTT.

This clone has a handful of counts. The CDR3 is CASSATGTGNTIYF. The CDR3 bases are TGTGCCAGCAGCGCGACAGGGACTGGAAACACCATATATTTT. V is TRBV6-1 and J is TRBJ1-3, with 7 bases identical to TRBD1. The V and J ends lost 6 bases and 2 bases, in that order; junction bases with no gene match: 4. The germline V gene has CDR1 MNHNS and CDR2 SASEGT. CDR3 size: 14 residues.

The chain uses TRBV5-1 and TRBJ2-3; 9 nucleotides line up with TRBD2. Germline trimming cut 4 bases from V and 5 bases from J; bases unmatched to any gene: 11. The CDR3 has 16 amino acids. CDR1 SGHRS and CDR2 YFSETQ come from the germline V gene. CDR3 protein: CASSGTAGGIVDTQYF. For the CDR3, the DNA is TGCGCCAGCAGCGGGACAGCGGGGGGCATCGTAGATACGCAGTATTTT.

The count of this clone is one. The CDR3 nucleotides are TGTGCCAGCTCGCCTTCCCGGACAGGGGGAAATGAAAAACTGTTTTTT. This encodes CASSPSRTGGNEKLFF. The rearrangement links TRBV18 to TRBJ1-4; 10 bases agree with TRBD1. Germline V gives CDR1 KGHSH, CDR2 LQKENI. CDR3 length: 16 amino acids. V was pared by 6 bases and J by 5 bases, with 9 bases of the junction left unmatched.

The V call is TRBV7-9, the J call TRBJ1-2, with D perhaps matching TRBD1 (6 bases). V was cut by 1 base and J by 5 bases, with 11 bases left in between. CDR3 length: 14 residues. The germline V gene has CDR1 SEHNR and CDR2 FQNEAQ (reference sequence). The CDR3: CASSLVAGAYGYTF. Written as DNA, the CDR3 is TGTGCCAGCAGCTTAGTCGCAGGGGCTTATGGCTACACCTTC.

J is TRBJ2-5 and V is TRBV10-2; TRBD1 is a possible D gene (5 bases). The CDR3 has 16 amino acids. Trimming left V 3 bases short and J 0 bases short, with 14 bases between. CDR1 WSHSY and CDR2 SAAADI come from the germline V gene. Written as DNA, the CDR3 is TGCGCCAGCAGTGAAATCACAGGAAAATACCAAGAGACCCAGTACTTC. Its translation is CASSEITGKYQETQYF.

The table lists this clone with a few counts. The V gene is TRBV7-9, the J gene TRBJ2-5, with TRBD2 matching over 12 bases. CDR1 and CDR2 from the germline V gene are SEHNR and FQNEAQ (reference sequence). This CDR3 is 18 amino acids long. V was clipped by 4 bases and J by 5 bases; unmatched bases: 14. CDR3 nucleotides: TGTGCCAGCAGCTCGACCCAAATTACTAGCGGGAGGAGGGAGACCCAGTACTTC. Amino acids: CASSSTQITSGRRETQYF.

A few counts support this clone. The chain uses TRBV29-1 and TRBJ1-1; D gene unclear. V was shortened by 6 bases and J by 0 bases, with 8 bases between the two germline ends. This CDR3 spans 12 amino acids. Germline values: CDR1 SQVTM, CDR2 ANQGSEA. CDR3 sequence: CSVRRMNTEAFF. The CDR3 DNA follows: TGCAGCGTCAGGAGGATGAACACTGAAGCTTTCTTT.

This clone was seen more than once but under ten times. The V gene is TRBV7-3, the J gene TRBJ1-1; 8 nucleotides line up with TRBD1. Losses at the gene ends were 4 bases for V and 0 bases for J; bases not matched to a gene: 4. The CDR3 consists of 15 residues. Germline values: CDR1 SGHTA, CDR2 FQGTGA. The CDR3 DNA follows: TGTGCCAGCAGCTGGGGGACAGGAATGAACACTGAAGCTTTCTTT. It is translated as CASSWGTGMNTEAFF.

This clone was observed once. V usage is TRBV19 and J usage is TRBJ2-3; 9 positions agree with TRBD2. The ends lost 3 bases at V and 5 bases at J; junction bases unmatched: 12. This CDR3 is built from 17 residues. Germline V gene lookup returns CDR1 LNHDA and CDR2 SQIVND (reference sequence). The CDR3 DNA reads TGTGCCAGTAGTATCAGTCTGGCGGGAGGGCCGGGAGATACGCAGTATTTT. Residues: CASSISLAGGPGDTQYF.

The chain joins TRBV5-6 to TRBJ1-4; 10 bases fit TRBD1. With V trimmed by 1 base and J by 10 bases, 7 bases remained unmatched. The CDR3 has 15 residues. Germline V gives CDR1 SGHDT, CDR2 YYEEEE. CDR3 residues: CASSLYRQGAGKLFF. As DNA, the CDR3 is TGTGCCAGCAGCTTGTACCGACAGGGGGCGGGAAAACTGTTTTTT.

The chain carries TRBV27 and TRBJ1-3, with TRBD1 identical over 7 bases. This CDR3 contains 15 residues. Germline CDR1 MNHEY, CDR2 SMNVEV (reference sequence). The J segment lost 2 bases and the V segment lost 3 bases, leaving 4 bases of the junction unmatched. CDR3: CASSLEGATGNTIYF. The DNA of the CDR3 is TGTGCCAGCAGTTTGGAGGGGGCGACTGGAAACACCATATATTTT.

This clone appeared a few times. The chain carries TRBV2 and TRBJ2-2, with a tentative D call TRBD1 (6 bases). Germline CDR1 SNHLY, CDR2 FYNNEI. The CDR3 consists of 15 residues. The ends were cut back, 4 bases at V and 0 bases at J, with 9 bases in the middle. The CDR3 reads CASSVGTTNTGELFF. CDR3 bases: TGTGCCAGCAGTGTCGGGACAACGAACACCGGGGAGCTGTTTTTT.

The CDR3 region has the DNA TGTGCCAGCAGCTTAGATATCAGGGGCCCCGAGGGAAACACCATATATTTT. Translation gives CASSLDIRGPEGNTIYF. V is TRBV11-2 and J is TRBJ1-3, with a weak D call TRBD1 (6 bases). From germline, CDR1 is SGHAT and CDR2 FQNNGV. The CDR3 loop spans 17 amino acids. V lost 0 bases to trimming and J lost 4 bases, with 16 bases between them.

This chain joins TRBV7-9 and TRBJ2-7, with unresolved D. CDR1 and CDR2 from the germline V gene are SEHNR and FQNEAQ (reference sequence). CDR3 length: 18 amino acids. Trimming removed 2 bases from V and 2 bases from J, with 22 bases in between. CDR3 sequence: CASSLSPPLNVIAYEQYF. The CDR3 bases are TGTGCCAGCAGCTTATCACCCCCCCTCAACGTGATAGCCTACGAGCAGTACTTC.

In its sample, this clone was seen a few times. The chain uses TRBV2 and TRBJ1-4; D gene uncertain. The CDR3 covers 18 residues. From germline, CDR1 is SNHLY and CDR2 FYNNEI. V lost 3 bases to trimming and J lost 0 bases, with 17 bases between them. The CDR3 DNA reads as TGTGCCAGCAGTGAGGCCCTGGGCAGCCGAGCAACTAATGAAAAACTGTTTTTT. It codes for CASSEALGSRATNEKLFF.

V usage is TRBV6-1 and J usage is TRBJ1-5; D is possibly TRBD1 (5 bases). The CDR3 extends over 17 amino acids. V was cut by 4 bases and J by 0 bases, with 16 bases left in between. Germline V gene lookup returns CDR1 MNHNS and CDR2 SASEGT. The CDR3 DNA follows: TGTGCCAGCAGTGTAAGGGGATTCCCTTATAGCAATCAGCCCCAGCATTTT. It is translated as CASSVRGFPYSNQPQHF.